The source of this TCR beta chain is a study of cytomegalovirus exposure and HLA in healthy donors. Points from the study as a whole: Among the CMV-associated chains, three were confirmed in vitro as specific for CMV antigens. What a later analysis reportedly showed was that an Asian-associated ancestry cluster had fewer N-insertions than the approximately 670-donor mean.

It was with 60 Vbeta and 13 Jbeta primers that the PCR ran. Authors' methods: Later, an analysis found roughly 80 million unique TCR beta chains, and some 10 million of these were shared. Sequencing was performed with immunoSEQ multiplex PCR; in TCRdb, only in-frame clones are kept and a portion is missing. That table gives V, J and clone size, and the DNA gave D and trimming. The sample table sets out tens of thousands of clones. V dropped 7 bases and J dropped 7; count of bases not matched to a gene: 10. Germline loops: CDR1 MNHEY, CDR2 SMNVEV (reference sequence). The CDR3 covers 15 residues. Notes on this clone: As yet, its antigen is unknown.

Material for sequencing was PBMCs. The chain combines TRBV27 with TRBJ2-1; 10 nucleotides match TRBD1. The clonotype originates from a male donor in good health and CMV-seropositive. CDR3 residues: CASKSGTGVSNEQFF. CDR3 nucleotide sequence: TGTGCCAGCAAATCCGGGACAGGGGTTAGTAATGAGCAGTTCTTC.